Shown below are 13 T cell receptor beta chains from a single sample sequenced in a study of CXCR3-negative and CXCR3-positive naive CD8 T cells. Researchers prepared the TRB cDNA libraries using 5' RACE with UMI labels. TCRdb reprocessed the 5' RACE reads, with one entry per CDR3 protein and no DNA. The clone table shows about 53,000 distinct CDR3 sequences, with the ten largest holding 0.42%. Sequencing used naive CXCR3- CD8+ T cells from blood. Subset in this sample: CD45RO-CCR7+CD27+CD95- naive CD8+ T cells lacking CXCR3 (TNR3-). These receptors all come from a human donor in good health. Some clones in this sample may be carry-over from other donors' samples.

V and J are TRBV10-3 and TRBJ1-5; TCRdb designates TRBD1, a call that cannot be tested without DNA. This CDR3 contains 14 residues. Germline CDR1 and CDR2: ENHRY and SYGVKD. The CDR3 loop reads CAISDSRGNQPQHF.

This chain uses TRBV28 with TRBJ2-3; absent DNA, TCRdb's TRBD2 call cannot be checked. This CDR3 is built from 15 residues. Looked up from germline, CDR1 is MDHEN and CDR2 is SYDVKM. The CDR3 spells CASRRGLAGGDTQYF.

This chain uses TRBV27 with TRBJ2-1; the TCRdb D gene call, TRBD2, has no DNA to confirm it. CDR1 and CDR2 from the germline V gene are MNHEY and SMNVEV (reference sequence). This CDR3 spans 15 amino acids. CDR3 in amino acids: CASSLGGGHHNEQFF.

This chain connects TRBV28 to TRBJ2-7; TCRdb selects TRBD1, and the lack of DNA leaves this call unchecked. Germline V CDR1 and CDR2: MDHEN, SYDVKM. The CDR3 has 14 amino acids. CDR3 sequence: CASSRSHLPGEQYF.

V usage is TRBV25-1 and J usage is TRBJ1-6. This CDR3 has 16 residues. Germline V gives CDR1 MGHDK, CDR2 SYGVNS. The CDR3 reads CASSECPAIYNSPLHF.

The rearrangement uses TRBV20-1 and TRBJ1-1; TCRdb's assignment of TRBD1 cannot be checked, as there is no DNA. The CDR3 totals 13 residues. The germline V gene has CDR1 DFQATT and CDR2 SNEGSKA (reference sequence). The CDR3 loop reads CSAGSDRVVEAFF.

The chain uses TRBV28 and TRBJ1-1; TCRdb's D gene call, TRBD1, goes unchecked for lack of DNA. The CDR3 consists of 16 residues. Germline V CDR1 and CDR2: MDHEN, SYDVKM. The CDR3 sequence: CASSFLWVGGDTEAFF.

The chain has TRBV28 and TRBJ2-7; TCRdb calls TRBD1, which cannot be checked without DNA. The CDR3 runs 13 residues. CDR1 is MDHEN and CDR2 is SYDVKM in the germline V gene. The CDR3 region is CASRWDREYEQYF.

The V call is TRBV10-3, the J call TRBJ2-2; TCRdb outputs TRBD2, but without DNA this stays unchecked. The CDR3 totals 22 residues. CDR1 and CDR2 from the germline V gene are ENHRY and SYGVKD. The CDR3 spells CAISESTDATSGGAFYTGELFF.

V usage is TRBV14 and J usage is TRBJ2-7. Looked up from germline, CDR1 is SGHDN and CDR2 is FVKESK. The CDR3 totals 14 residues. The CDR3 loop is CASSQGYQDYEQYF. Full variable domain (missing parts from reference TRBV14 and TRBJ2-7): EAGVTQFPSHSVIEKGQTVTLRCDPISGHDNLYWYRRVMGKEIKFLLHFVKESKQDESGMPNNRFLAERTGGTYSTLKVQPAELEDSGVYFCASSQGYQDYEQYFGPGTRLTVT.

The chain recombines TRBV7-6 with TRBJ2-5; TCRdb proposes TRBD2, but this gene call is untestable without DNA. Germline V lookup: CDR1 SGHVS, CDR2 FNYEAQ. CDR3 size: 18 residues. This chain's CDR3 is CASSLLNIGWTSSETEYF.

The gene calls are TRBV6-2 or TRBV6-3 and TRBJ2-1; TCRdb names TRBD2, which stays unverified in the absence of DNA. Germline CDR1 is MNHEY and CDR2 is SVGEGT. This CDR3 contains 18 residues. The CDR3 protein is CASSYNLLAGASYNEQFF.

CDR3 region: CASSILPGTFQGNEQFF. The chain has TRBV27 and TRBJ2-1; the D call of TRBD1 rests on TCRdb alone, since no DNA is present to check it. Germline assignment: CDR1 MNHEY and CDR2 SMNVEV (reference sequence). The CDR3 is 17 amino acids.